Listed below are T cell receptor beta chains from one sample, sequenced in a study of cytomegalovirus exposure and HLA in healthy donors. Here immunoSEQ multiplex PCR was the method, and the copy in TCRdb shows in-frame clones only, minus some. This table has 130,000 or so clones, less than 80% appearing once. Sequencing was performed on PBMCs. These receptors were obtained from a man in his forties in good health and CMV-seropositive. Each CDR3 is given with its conserved first and last residue. The order of the fields is D gene, clone size, J gene, V gene, CDR3 protein, CDR3 DNA. A D gene is named only where the DNA matches it firmly. The size field is filled for only some rows; it gives once, few, many or a size class.

>TRBD1|-|TRBJ2-7|TRBV5-5
CASTVGTGPYEQYF
TGTGCCAGCACCGTGGGGACAGGTCCCTACGAGCAGTACTTC
>-|-|TRBJ2-1|TRBV20-1
CSADGLEQFF
TGCAGTGCGGACGGACTAGAGCAGTTCTTC
>-|once|TRBJ1-1|TRBV25-1
CASGVGVNTEAFF
TGTGCCAGCGGGGTCGGGGTAAACACTGAAGCTTTCTTT
>TRBD1|-|TRBJ2-1|TRBV5-4
CASSPPTTGANEQFF
TGTGCCAGCAGCCCCCCCACGACAGGGGCCAATGAGCAGTTCTTC
>-|-|TRBJ1-5|TRBV28
CASVAAYSMSNQPQHF
TGTGCCAGCGTGGCAGCGTACTCCATGAGCAATCAGCCCCAGCATTTT
>-|many|TRBJ1-1|TRBV11-2
CASSFRRGGTEAFF
TGTGCCAGCAGCTTCAGAAGAGGGGGCACTGAAGCTTTCTTT
>TRBD1|-|TRBJ2-2|TRBV10-3
CAISEFTGGTGELFF
TGTGCCATCAGTGAGTTCACAGGGGGCACCGGGGAGCTGTTTTTT
>-|-|TRBJ2-7|TRBV9
CASSVVGGGVDEQYF
TGTGCCAGCAGCGTAGTGGGGGGGGGCGTAGACGAGCAGTACTTC
>-|-|TRBJ1-5|TRBV28
CASSYLEFSNQPQHF
TGTGCCAGCAGTTACTTGGAGTTTAGCAATCAGCCCCAGCATTTT
>-|-|TRBJ1-3|TRBV28
CASSLGGTASGNTIYF
TGTGCCAGCAGTTTAGGGGGGACGGCCTCTGGAAACACCATATATTTT
>TRBD2|once|TRBJ2-3|TRBV7-2
CASRPAGGVTDTQYF
TGTGCCAGCAGACCCGCGGGGGGGGTCACAGATACGCAGTATTTT
>TRBD2|-|TRBJ2-5|TRBV28
CASSFGTSGGNQETQYF
TGTGCCAGCAGTTTCGGGACTAGCGGGGGAAACCAAGAGACCCAGTACTTC
>-|-|TRBJ1-1|TRBV5-6
CASSWRGWPEAFF
TGTGCCAGCAGCTGGCGGGGTTGGCCTGAAGCTTTCTTT
>TRBD1|-|TRBJ1-5|TRBV2
CASSLDRGRSNQPQHF
TGTGCCAGCAGCCTTGACAGGGGAAGAAGCAATCAGCCCCAGCATTTT
>-|once|TRBJ2-7|TRBV11-1
CASSPARERPEQYF
TGTGCCAGCAGTCCTGCCCGGGAGAGGCCCGAGCAGTACTTC
>TRBD1|once|TRBJ1-6|TRBV5-4
CASSSDPGGYNSPLHF
TGTGCCAGCAGCTCGGACCCAGGGGGATATAATTCACCCCTCCACTTT
>TRBD2|-|TRBJ2-7|TRBV5-1
CASSRTGGEQYF
TGCGCCAGCAGTCGTACGGGAGGCGAGCAGTACTTC
>-|-|TRBJ2-6|TRBV28
CASRSSGANVLTF
TGTGCCAGCAGGAGCTCTGGGGCCAACGTCCTGACTTTC
>TRBD2|-|TRBJ2-7|TRBV6-1
CASSEERGAYEQYF
TGTGCCAGCAGTGAAGAACGGGGGGCCTACGAGCAGTACTTC
>-|-|TRBJ1-4|TRBV19
CASSIFTGYEKLFF
TGTGCCAGTAGTATCTTCACCGGGTATGAAAAACTGTTTTTT
>-|-|TRBJ2-3|TRBV7-2
CASKPLGDTQYF
TGTGCCAGCAAGCCCCTCGGAGATACGCAGTATTTT
>TRBD1|-|TRBJ1-5|TRBV25-1
CASSVTGGQPQHF
TGTGCCAGCAGTGTGACAGGGGGCCAGCCCCAGCATTTT